Each of the 29 T cell receptor beta chains below was sequenced from the same sample in a study of T-cell reconstitution after alpha-beta-depleted transplantation in children (TCRdb year 2016). To prepare the library, PCR was applied. Data came from an Illumina HiSeq 2500. TCR library preparation used molecular barcoding, with unique molecular identifiers applied to normalize quantification of the TCRbeta repertoire. The public reads were reanalyzed by TCRdb: fastp trimming at Q25, MiXCR alignment, in-frame beta chains only. Merged by CDR3 protein, the rows form single entries marked with the most common genes and DNA. Recorded for this sample are about 980,000 distinct CDR3 sequences; about 26% of them occurred a single time. The ten largest clones represent 28% of the sample. This specimen's treatment or condition label, per the study, means: allogeneic hematopoietic cell transplantation with graft depleted of TCRalphabeta T cells and CD19 B cells.

Material: PBMCs, mostly from graft donor cells, obtained 360 days after TCRalphabeta/CD19-depleted stem cell transplant. The source is a boy under two years old who had a stem cell transplant for SCID, so the T cells may come from the graft donor.

This clonotype was observed many times. This rearrangement joins TRBV18 to TRBJ2-7; D tentatively reads TRBD1 or TRBD2 (5 bases each). CDR3 length: 13 amino acids. CDR1 is KGHSH and CDR2 is LQKENI in the germline V gene. Trimming pared 3 bases from V and 3 bases from J, leaving 9 bases between. The CDR3 DNA is TGTGCCAGCTCACCGCCTGGGGGCTACGAGCAGTACTTC. It encodes CASSPPGGYEQYF.

This chain uses TRBV2 with TRBJ2-1, with 9 bases that match TRBD2. After removal of 6 bases from V and 7 bases from J, the junction contained 13 bases not matched to a gene. Looked up from germline, CDR1 is SNHLY and CDR2 is FYNNEI. The CDR3 runs 16 residues. The CDR3 bases are TGTGCCAGCAGAGACCGGACTAGCGCCAGCCCTAATGAGCAGTTCTTC. It specifies CASRDRTSASPNEQFF.

V usage is TRBV12-3 or TRBV12-4 and J usage is TRBJ2-5; 13 nucleotides agree with TRBD2. With 6 bases clipped from V and 1 base from J, the junction kept 5 bases outside the gene matches. The CDR3 consists of 16 residues. The CDR3 DNA follows: TGTGCCAGCAGGAAGGGACTAGCGGGGATCCAAGAGACCCAGTACTTC. Its translation: CASRKGLAGIQETQYF.

The V gene is TRBV12-3 or TRBV12-4, the J gene TRBJ2-7, with D unresolved. V was cut by 1 base and J by 6 bases, with 10 bases left in between. The CDR3 is 13 residues long. CDR3 amino acids: CASSLGLTLEQYF. The CDR3 DNA sequence: TGTGCCAGCAGTTTAGGGCTTACTCTCGAGCAGTACTTC.

The chain employs TRBV5-1 and TRBJ2-5, with D possibly being TRBD2 (5 bases). V lost 3 bases and J 7 bases, leaving 19 bases between the germline ends. In germline, CDR1 is SGHRS, CDR2 YFSETQ. The CDR3 consists of 15 residues. CDR3: CASSSGWAEVATQYF. CDR3 coding DNA: TGCGCCAGCAGCTCGGGGTGGGCAGAAGTGGCGACCCAGTACTTC.

In this sample, this clonotype turned up a few times. DNA for the CDR3: TGCGCCAGCAGCCAAGATCCCGGCTGGTCCAATGAGCAGTTCTTC. It translates to CASSQDPGWSNEQFF. The chain has TRBV4-3 and TRBJ2-1, with D hard to call. CDR1 is LGHNA, CDR2 YSLEER, per germline. The CDR3 is 15 residues long. V lost 0 bases and J 6 bases, leaving 12 bases between the germline ends.

In this sample, this clonotype turned up a few times. This sequence joins TRBV20-1 and TRBJ2-7; D remains ambiguous. V lost 1 base and J 7 bases, leaving 11 bases between the germline ends. Germline V CDR1 and CDR2: DFQATT, SNEGSKA (reference sequence). The CDR3 spans 12 residues. In DNA, the CDR3 is TGCAGTGCTAGAGCCCCCCTGGGGGAGCAGTACTTC. Its protein is CSARAPLGEQYF.

The table lists this clonotype with many counts. The V and J genes are TRBV29-1 and TRBJ2-1; D may be TRBD2 (5 bases). The length of the CDR3 is 13 residues. From germline, CDR1 is SQVTM and CDR2 ANQGSEA. With 6 bases removed from V and 8 bases from J, the gap between germline ends came to 17 bases. The DNA of the CDR3 is TGCAGCGTCCAAGGGAGAACCCTCTATGAGCAGTTCTTC. Translating it yields CSVQGRTLYEQFF.

This clonotype was detected a few times. This chain links TRBV5-6 with TRBJ2-3, with D tentatively TRBD2 (6 bases). Germline V gene lookup returns CDR1 SGHDT and CDR2 YYEEEE. This CDR3 contains 17 residues. The V gene lost 0 bases and the J gene lost 3 bases, with 17 bases spanning the gap. CDR3 sequence: CASSLEGSGEWTDTQYF. The CDR3 region has the DNA TGTGCCAGCAGCTTGGAGGGGTCGGGGGAATGGACAGATACGCAGTATTTT.

The rearrangement joins TRBV12-3 or TRBV12-4 to TRBJ2-3, with 9 nucleotides matching TRBD2. The junction had 14 bases not matched to a gene; V was cut back by 7 bases and J by 0 bases. The CDR3 is 18 amino acids. CDR3 loop: CASTRFVGLARSTDTQYF. CDR3 in DNA: TGTGCCAGCACCAGATTTGTCGGACTAGCGAGAAGCACAGATACGCAGTATTTT.

The chain's CDR3 is CASSKVRETQYF. The CDR3, as DNA: TGTGCCAGCAGCAAGGTTCGGGAGACCCAGTACTTC. The chain carries TRBV7-9 and TRBJ2-5; the D is unclear. The germline V and J ends were trimmed by 5 bases and 5 bases, with 9 bases remaining between them. CDR3 length equals 12 residues. Germline-derived CDR1 and CDR2 are SEHNR and FQNEAQ (reference sequence). The variable domain in full, completed from reference TRBV7-9 and TRBJ2-5, reads DTGVSQNPRHKITKRGQNVTFRCDPISEHNRLYWYRQTLGQGPEFLTYFQNEAQLEKSRLLSDRFSAERPKGSFSTLEIQRTEQGDSAMYLCASSKVRETQYFGPGTRLLVL.

The rearrangement links TRBV7-9 to TRBJ2-7; D not certain. V dropped 2 bases and J dropped 5 bases, with 10 bases sitting between them. The germline gives CDR1 SEHNR, CDR2 FQNEAQ (reference sequence). This CDR3 contains 13 residues. In DNA form, the CDR3 reads TGTGCCAGCAGCTTAACCCGGGCAAACGAGCAGTACTTC. This sequence encodes CASSLTRANEQYF.

The rearrangement uses TRBV12-3 or TRBV12-4 and TRBJ2-7; maybe TRBD1 (5 bases). V shed 6 bases and J shed 3 bases, with 24 bases lying between them. The CDR3 sequence is 17 residues long. CDR3 in amino acids: CASSTRPTDSNLYEQYF. Written as DNA, the CDR3 is TGTGCCAGCAGCACCCGCCCGACCGACAGTAATCTCTACGAGCAGTACTTC.

The V gene is TRBV5-1, the J gene TRBJ2-1, with D hard to call. Germline V gene sequence: CDR1 SGHRS, CDR2 YFSETQ. The V end lost 0 bases, the J end lost 2 bases, and 9 bases lay between the germline ends. This CDR3 is built from 15 residues. The CDR3 coding sequence is TGCGCCAGCAGCTTGGAATTGGGCCCCTACAATGAGCAGTTCTTC. It specifies CASSLELGPYNEQFF.

J is TRBJ1-1 and V is TRBV20-1; D is unclear. Germline-derived CDR1 and CDR2 are DFQATT and SNEGSKA (reference sequence). Trimming took off 3 bases at V and 1 base at J, with 15 bases between the two ends. The CDR3 loop spans 15 amino acids. CDR3 nucleotide sequence: TGCAGTGCTAGGGTCGCGAAGGGCTGGAACACTGAAGCTTTCTTT. It codes for CSARVAKGWNTEAFF.

This clonotype was seen only a few times. The chain carries TRBV27 and TRBJ2-7; D might be TRBD1 (5 bases). Germline V lookup: CDR1 MNHEY, CDR2 SMNVEV (reference sequence). Deletions cut 3 bases from V and 0 bases from J, with 15 bases between. The length of the CDR3 is 16 residues. The CDR3, as DNA: TGTGCCAGCAGTTTGTTAGGGGCGGTGAGCTCCTACGAGCAGTACTTC. The encoded protein is CASSLLGAVSSYEQYF.

This clonotype was counted between two and nine times. The chain employs TRBV10-3 and TRBJ2-7; no definite D call. Trimming took off 8 bases at V and 2 bases at J, with 13 bases between the two ends. Germline V lookup: CDR1 ENHRY, CDR2 SYGVKD. There are 13 residues in the CDR3. CDR3 DNA: TGTGCCATCCGTCCGGCTGCCCCCTACGAGCAGTACTTC. It codes for CAIRPAAPYEQYF.

The V and J genes are TRBV12-3 or TRBV12-4 and TRBJ2-1, with TRBD2 as a possible D gene (5 bases). The CDR3 has 13 amino acids. The V gene lost 5 bases and the J gene lost 5 bases, with 10 bases spanning the gap. The CDR3 bases are TGTGCCAGCAGTGTCGGACTCCACAATGAGCAGTTCTTC. Translation gives CASSVGLHNEQFF.

The chain has TRBV9 and TRBJ2-1; 15 bases line up with TRBD2. The CDR3 spans 15 residues. Germline-derived CDR1 and CDR2 are SGDLS and YYNGEE. Unmatched junction bases numbered 5, after V lost 3 bases and J lost 10 bases. Here the CDR3 DNA reads TGTGCCAGCAGCGCCGGGACTAGCGGGGGGATAGAGCAGTTCTTC. Its translation: CASSAGTSGGIEQFF.

This chain links TRBV29-1 with TRBJ2-1; 9 bases align to TRBD2. The germline V gene has CDR1 SQVTM and CDR2 ANQGSEA. With V trimmed by 8 bases and J by 6 bases, 11 bases remained unmatched. The CDR3 sequence is 14 residues long. CDR3 in DNA: TGCAGCACGCCCACTAGCGGGTCCCCCAATGAGCAGTTCTTC. This encodes CSTPTSGSPNEQFF.

This clonotype turned up a few times. The rearrangement joins TRBV4-1 to TRBJ1-2; possibly TRBD1 for D (6 bases). The CDR3 is made up of 15 amino acids. Trimming took 1 base from V and 3 from J, leaving 12 bases between them. Per the germline V gene, CDR1 is MGHRA and CDR2 is YSYEKL. The CDR3 region has the DNA TGCGCCAGCAGCCAAGGGGAAAGACAGGACTATGGCTACACCTTC. Its translation: CASSQGERQDYGYTF.

V is TRBV7-2 and J is TRBJ1-5, with D perhaps matching TRBD1 (5 bases). V shed 1 base and J shed 6 bases, with 13 bases lying between them. CDR1 SGHTA and CDR2 FQGNSA come from the germline V gene. CDR3 length equals 15 residues. As DNA, the CDR3 is TGTGCCAGCAGCTTAGGAAGCGGGACGGGTCAGCCCCAGCATTTT. Amino acids: CASSLGSGTGQPQHF.

The chain links TRBV7-8 to TRBJ2-5; perhaps TRBD2 as D (6 bases). Between the trimmed V and J ends, which lost 2 bases and 3 bases, there was a span of 22 bases. This CDR3 has 18 amino acids. Germline CDR1 is SGHVS and CDR2 is FQNEAQ. The CDR3 DNA follows: TGTGCCAGCAGCTTATGCTGTTTTAAGCGGGCGGCGAAAGAGACCCAGTACTTC. This encodes CASSLCCFKRAAKETQYF. Using reference TRBV7-8 and TRBJ2-5 for the parts outside the CDR3, the full variable domain is GAGVSQSPRYKVAKRGQDVALRCDPISGHVSLFWYQQALGQGPEFLTYFQNEAQLDKSGLPSDRFFAERPEGSVSTLKIQRTQQEDSAVYLCASSLCCFKRAAKETQYFGPGTRLLVL.

This chain joins TRBV5-1 and TRBJ2-2; D gene uncertain. The CDR3 has 14 residues. Deletions cut 3 bases from V and 6 bases from J, with 12 bases between. Germline CDR1 SGHRS, CDR2 YFSETQ. The CDR3 region has the DNA TGCGCCAGCAGCTATGATATCTGGCCCGGGGAGCTGTTTTTT. Its protein is CASSYDIWPGELFF.

The V call is TRBV18, the J call TRBJ2-2; D might be TRBD1 (5 bases). The CDR3 has 14 residues. The V gene lost 4 bases and the J gene lost 7 bases, with 13 bases spanning the gap. Germline CDR1 is KGHSH and CDR2 is LQKENI. The CDR3 spells CASSLDPGIGELFF. CDR3 sequence (DNA): TGTGCCAGCTCACTCGACCCAGGGATCGGGGAGCTGTTTTTT.

V usage is TRBV10-3 and J usage is TRBJ2-7, with a possible D match to TRBD1 (5 bases). This CDR3 has 16 residues. Germline CDR1 ENHRY, CDR2 SYGVKD. The V end was cut by 3 bases, the J end by 2 bases, with 17 bases between. CDR3 sequence (DNA): TGTGCCATCAGTGATGGGGCAGGGCTAGGGGCCTACGAGCAGTACTTC. Its protein is CAISDGAGLGAYEQYF.

The gene calls are TRBV5-1 and TRBJ2-5; the D gene is possibly TRBD2 (5 bases). The CDR3 covers 15 residues. Trimming took off 2 bases at V and 2 bases at J, with 13 bases between the two ends. The germline CDR1 and CDR2 sequences are SGHRS and YFSETQ. CDR3 nucleotide sequence: TGCGCCAGCAGCTTAATGGGGAGTCGGCAAGAGACCCAGTACTTC. Translated: CASSLMGSRQETQYF. Full variable domain (outside the CDR3, taken from reference TRBV5-1 and TRBJ2-5): KAGVTQTPRYLIKTRGQQVTLSCSPISGHRSVSWYQQTPGQGLQFLFEYFSETQRNKGNFPGRFSGRQFSNSRSEMNVSTLELGDSALYLCASSLMGSRQETQYFGPGTRLLVL.

This rearrangement joins TRBV28 to TRBJ2-3; TRBD1 matches at 8 bases. In germline, CDR1 is MDHEN, CDR2 SYDVKM. The V and J ends lost 3 bases and 6 bases, in that order; junction bases with no gene match: 11. The CDR3 is made up of 16 amino acids. CDR3 sequence (DNA): TGTGCCAGCAGTTTTCAGGGGGCGCTGTTTTCGGATACGCAGTATTTT. This encodes CASSFQGALFSDTQYF.

This clonotype was seen a few times. CDR3 residues: CASSNRGAVSTDTQYF. In nucleotides, the CDR3 is TGTGCCAGCAGCAATCGCGGGGCAGTGAGCACAGATACGCAGTATTTT. V usage is TRBV27 and J usage is TRBJ2-3, with a weak D call TRBD2 (6 bases). The CDR3 runs 16 residues. The germline V and J ends were trimmed by 6 bases and 0 bases, with 16 bases remaining between them. CDR1 is MNHEY and CDR2 is SMNVEV in the germline V gene (reference sequence).